These 13 T cell receptor beta chains originate from one sample sequenced in a study of T cell responses to AZD1222 COVID-19 vaccine. Sequencing was performed with immunoSEQ multiplex PCR; in TCRdb, only in-frame clones are kept and a portion is missing. The sample carries some 250,000 clones, around 93% recorded once. The sequencing used peripheral blood, collected 28 days after the second AZD1222 dose. The receptors stem from an adult who received the AZD1222 COVID-19 vaccine.

V is TRBV19 and J is TRBJ1-2; TRBD1 agrees at 7 bases. CDR3 length: 15 residues. The ends lost 0 bases at V and 4 bases at J; junction bases unmatched: 5. CDR1 and CDR2 (germline): LNHDA, SQIVND (reference sequence). Here the CDR3 DNA reads TGTGCCAGTAGTATAGATTGGGACAGTTCCTATGGCTACACCTTC. Translated, it gives CASSIDWDSSYGYTF.

This chain joins TRBV5-1 and TRBJ1-6; unclear D gene. V was shortened by 0 bases and J by 7 bases, with 8 bases between the two germline ends. CDR3 length: 14 residues. CDR1 and CDR2 (germline): SGHRS, YFSETQ. CDR3 amino acids: CASSLDKKNSPLHF. The CDR3 nucleotides are TGCGCCAGCAGCTTGGACAAAAAGAATTCACCCCTCCACTTT.

This chain joins TRBV10-3 and TRBJ1-6, with unresolved D. Trimming left V 7 bases short and J 8 bases short, with 12 bases between. Germline CDR1 is ENHRY and CDR2 is SYGVKD. This CDR3 has 13 amino acids. The CDR3 reads CAITGRIDSPLHF. Written as DNA, the CDR3 is TGTGCCATCACGGGAAGGATCGATTCACCCCTCCACTTT.

The rearrangement uses TRBV20-1 and TRBJ2-7; D gene unclear. Germline V gene data show CDR1 as DFQATT and CDR2 as SNEGSKA (reference sequence). This CDR3 region has 11 residues. Trimming removed 3 bases at V and 2 bases at J, with 5 bases between. The CDR3 sequence: CSASLAYEQYF. The CDR3 coding sequence is TGCAGTGCTAGCCTAGCCTACGAGCAGTACTTC.

The chain recombines TRBV28 with TRBJ2-2; D is unresolved. The CDR3 runs to 14 residues. Germline V gives CDR1 MDHEN, CDR2 SYDVKM. The V end was cut by 3 bases, the J end by 4 bases, with 9 bases between. The CDR3 here is CASSLPDVTGELFF. The CDR3 DNA is TGTGCCAGCAGTTTGCCGGACGTCACCGGGGAGCTGTTTTTT.

V and J are TRBV19 and TRBJ1-1; a possible D gene is TRBD1 (5 bases). CDR1 and CDR2 from the germline V gene are LNHDA and SQIVND (reference sequence). The V end lost 5 bases, the J end lost 5 bases, and 27 bases lay between the germline ends. The CDR3 totals 18 residues. The CDR3 here is CASSPRYRSLREGTEAFF. The CDR3 DNA follows: TGTGCCAGTAGTCCTCGCTACCGGAGCCTCAGGGAAGGAACTGAAGCTTTCTTT.

The J gene is TRBJ1-5, the V gene TRBV3-1 (or the pseudogene TRBV3-2); D gene unclear. The CDR3 consists of 14 residues. Germline CDR1 is LGHDT and CDR2 is YNNKEL (reference sequence). Trimming left V 6 bases short and J 5 bases short, with 14 bases between. CDR3 DNA: TGTGCCAGCAGTCTGACCCATCCCGATCAGCCCCAGCATTTT. This translates into CASSLTHPDQPQHF.

The rearrangement links TRBV27 to TRBJ2-7; 7 bases match TRBD2. The germline CDR1 and CDR2 sequences are MNHEY and SMNVEV (reference sequence). The V segment lost 5 bases and the J segment 7 bases; nucleotides outside the gene matches: 5. This CDR3 has 12 amino acids. The CDR3: CASSPGRREQYF. DNA of the CDR3: TGTGCCAGCAGTCCCGGGAGGCGTGAGCAGTACTTC.

The J gene is TRBJ2-3, the V gene TRBV28; TRBD2 matches 7 bases. Trimming at V came to 2 bases and at J to 2 bases, leaving 10 bases not matched to a gene. The CDR3 consists of 17 residues. From germline, CDR1 is MDHEN and CDR2 SYDVKM. The CDR3 nucleotides are TGTGCCAGCAGTTTAGTCCGACTAGCTAGGGACACAGATACGCAGTATTTT. Encoded protein: CASSLVRLARDTDTQYF.

Only a few counts were recorded for this clone. V is TRBV27 and J is TRBJ2-7; 7 bases are shared with TRBD1. The CDR3 consists of 17 residues. Germline V gives CDR1 MNHEY, CDR2 SMNVEV (reference sequence). The V gene end was trimmed by 5 bases and the J gene end by 5 bases; junction bases not matched to a gene: 18. This CDR3 reads CASSPRAYGTVGHEQYF. The CDR3 nucleotides are TGTGCCAGCAGTCCCAGGGCCTACGGGACAGTGGGCCACGAGCAGTACTTC.

This chain links TRBV28 with TRBJ1-5, with a weak D call TRBD1 (5 bases). The CDR3 has 12 amino acids. With 11 bases removed from V and 0 bases from J, the gap between germline ends came to 8 bases. Germline-derived CDR1 and CDR2 are MDHEN and SYDVKM. The CDR3 spells CALGGSNQPQHF. The CDR3, as DNA: TGTGCCCTCGGGGGTAGCAATCAGCCCCAGCATTTT.

The chain employs TRBV18 and TRBJ1-1; tentatively, D is TRBD1 (5 bases). There are 15 residues in the CDR3. In germline, CDR1 is KGHSH, CDR2 LQKENI. The V end lost 1 base, the J end lost 0 bases, and 9 bases lay between the germline ends. Written as DNA, the CDR3 is TGTGCCAGCTCACCACAGGGACCCGTGAACACTGAAGCTTTCTTT. Translation gives CASSPQGPVNTEAFF.

The chain uses TRBV12-3 or TRBV12-4 and TRBJ2-7, with D uncertain. This CDR3 spans 13 amino acids. Deletions cut 3 bases from V and 6 bases from J, with 12 bases between. CDR3 in DNA: TGTGCCAGCAGTTTCAAGGCCAAGGGCGAGCAGTACTTC. It encodes CASSFKAKGEQYF.